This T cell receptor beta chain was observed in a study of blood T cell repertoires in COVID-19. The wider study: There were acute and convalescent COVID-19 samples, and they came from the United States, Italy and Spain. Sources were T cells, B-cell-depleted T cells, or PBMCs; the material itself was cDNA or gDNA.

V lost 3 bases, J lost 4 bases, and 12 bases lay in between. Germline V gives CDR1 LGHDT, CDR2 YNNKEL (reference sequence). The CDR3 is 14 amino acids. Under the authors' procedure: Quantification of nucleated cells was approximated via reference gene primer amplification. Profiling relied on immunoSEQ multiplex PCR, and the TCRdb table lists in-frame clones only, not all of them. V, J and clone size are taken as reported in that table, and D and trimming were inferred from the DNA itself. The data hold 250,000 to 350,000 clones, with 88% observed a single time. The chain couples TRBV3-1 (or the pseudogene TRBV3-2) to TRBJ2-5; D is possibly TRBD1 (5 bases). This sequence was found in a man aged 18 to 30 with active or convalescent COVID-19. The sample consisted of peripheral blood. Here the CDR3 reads CASSQDTSTETQYF. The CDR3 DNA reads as TGTGCCAGCAGCCAGGACACCTCGACAGAGACCCAGTACTTC.